The 31 T cell receptor beta chains given below trace back to one sample, sequenced in a study of TIL therapy for anti-PD-1-resistant metastatic lung cancer. This was the immunoSEQ v3 assay. Method: immunoSEQ multiplex PCR; TCRdb's copy keeps in-frame clones and lacks some. Among roughly 60,000 clones listed, around 87% were seen once. Time point reported: pre-treatment sample, taken before nivolumab and TIL therapy. Specimen: blood, collected at baseline. These receptors all stem from a person aged 25 to 85 with non-small cell lung cancer.

The chain couples TRBV7-9 to TRBJ2-3; unclear D gene. The germline V gene has CDR1 SEHNR and CDR2 FQNEAQ (reference sequence). The V gene lost 4 bases and the J gene lost 2 bases, with 7 bases spanning the gap. The CDR3 is 13 residues long. CDR3 in DNA: TGTGCCAGCAGCTCGGTCCCCACAGATACGCAGTATTTT. Translation: CASSSVPTDTQYF.

The gene calls are TRBV7-8 and TRBJ2-7; D ambiguous. The CDR3 runs to 12 residues. CDR1 and CDR2 (germline): SGHVS, FQNEAQ. V dropped 3 bases and J dropped 6 bases, with 9 bases sitting between them. CDR3 sequence reads: CASSLTSGEQYF. The CDR3, as DNA: TGTGCCAGCAGCTTGACTTCAGGCGAGCAGTACTTC.

V usage is TRBV28 and J usage is TRBJ2-3; TRBD2 agrees at 12 bases. V dropped 4 bases and J dropped 1; count of bases not matched to a gene: 0. The CDR3 runs to 15 residues. Looked up from germline, CDR1 is MDHEN and CDR2 is SYDVKM. Here the CDR3 DNA reads TGTGCCAGCAGTTGGACTAGCGGGGGCACAGATACGCAGTATTTT. Its translation is CASSWTSGGTDTQYF. Combining the CDR3 with reference TRBV28 and TRBJ2-3 gives the whole variable domain DVKVTQSSRYLVKRTGEKVFLECVQDMDHENMFWYRQDPGLGLRLIYFSYDVKMKEKGDIPEGYSVSREKKERFSLILESASTNQTSMYLCASSWTSGGTDTQYFGPGTRLTVL.

This clone was seen a few times. V and J are TRBV2 and TRBJ1-4; D gene unclear. The CDR3 loop spans 13 amino acids. The germline CDR1 and CDR2 sequences are SNHLY and FYNNEI. V lost 8 bases to trimming and J lost 6 bases, with 13 bases between them. The DNA of the CDR3 is TGTGCCAGCGGGGAAGGAAGCTATGAAAAACTGTTTTTT. It codes for CASGEGSYEKLFF.

The chain uses TRBV7-8 and TRBJ2-1; 7 bases fit TRBD1. The CDR3 totals 15 residues. V was clipped by 2 bases and J by 3 bases; unmatched bases: 4. The germline CDR1 and CDR2 sequences are SGHVS and FQNEAQ. CDR3 DNA sequence: TGTGCCAGCAGCTTAAGGTGGGACAGCTACAATGAGCAGTTCTTC. Translation: CASSLRWDSYNEQFF.

This sequence joins TRBV28 and TRBJ2-5; D may match TRBD1 or TRBD2 (5 bases each). V was shortened by 1 base and J by 4 bases, with 10 bases between the two germline ends. This CDR3 region has 14 residues. In germline, CDR1 is MDHEN, CDR2 SYDVKM. DNA of the CDR3: TGTGCCAGCAGTTTATTCCGGGGCGTAGAGACCCAGTACTTC. Translated: CASSLFRGVETQYF.

The V call is TRBV6-5, the J call TRBJ2-7, with 7 bases matching TRBD1. Germline V CDR1 and CDR2: MNHEY, SVGAGI. This CDR3 comprises 14 residues. V lost 4 bases to trimming and J lost 2 bases; unmatched junction nucleotides: 5. As DNA, the CDR3 is TGTGCCAGCAGTTGGGGAACAGGGGCCTACGAGCAGTACTTC. This sequence encodes CASSWGTGAYEQYF.

The chain recombines TRBV30 with TRBJ1-2, with a weak D call TRBD1 (5 bases). The CDR3 consists of 12 residues. V lost 0 bases to trimming and J lost 6 bases, with 8 bases between them. The germline V gene encodes CDR1 GTSNPN and CDR2 SVGIG (reference sequence). The CDR3 bases are TGTGCCTGGAGTGTTATGGGGGATGGCTACACCTTC. This sequence encodes CAWSVMGDGYTF. Drawing the rest from reference TRBV30 and TRBJ1-2, the complete variable domain is SQTIHQWPATLVQPVGSPLSLECTVEGTSNPNLYWYRQAAGRGLQLLFYSVGIGQISSEVPQNLSASRPQDRQFILSSKKLLLSDSGFYLCAWSVMGDGYTFGSGTRLTVV.

To note about this clone: An end of the junction differs from the germline gene, which may be a read error. This chain uses TRBV7-9 with TRBJ2-5, with 8 positions matching TRBD2. This CDR3 has 15 residues. The V gene's germline CDR1 is SEHNR and CDR2 FQNEAQ (reference sequence). This CDR3 is CASSPGTSYKEAQYF. The CDR3 DNA follows: TGTGCCAGCAGCCCTGGGACTAGTTATAAAGAGGCCCAGTACTTC.

V gene TRBV5-1 combines with J gene TRBJ2-1; 11 bases line up with TRBD2. The J segment lost 6 bases and the V segment lost 0 bases, leaving 5 bases of the junction unmatched. Germline lookup yields CDR1 SGHRS and CDR2 YFSETQ. CDR3 length: 16 amino acids. This CDR3 is CASSLGASGRTNEQFF. In nucleotides, the CDR3 is TGCGCCAGCAGCTTGGGTGCTAGCGGGAGGACCAATGAGCAGTTCTTC.

This CDR3 is CASSLFTSGGLRRTDTQYF. DNA for the CDR3: TGTGCCAGCAGTTTATTTACTAGCGGGGGCTTAAGGCGCACAGATACGCAGTATTTT. The chain has TRBV28 and TRBJ2-3; 11 nucleotides agree with TRBD2. The germline CDR1 and CDR2 sequences are MDHEN and SYDVKM. This CDR3 comprises 19 residues. The trim removed 1 base at V and 1 base at J, leaving 10 bases unmatched. The whole variable domain, filled in from reference TRBV28 and TRBJ2-3, reads DVKVTQSSRYLVKRTGEKVFLECVQDMDHENMFWYRQDPGLGLRLIYFSYDVKMKEKGDIPEGYSVSREKKERFSLILESASTNQTSMYLCASSLFTSGGLRRTDTQYFGPGTRLTVL.

This rearrangement joins TRBV7-3 to TRBJ1-2, with D possibly TRBD1 on 6 matching bases. The CDR3 spans 13 residues. V was clipped by 5 bases and J by 8 bases, with 15 bases between them. Per the germline V gene, CDR1 is SGHTA and CDR2 is FQGTGA. DNA of the CDR3: TGTGCCAGCAGCCCACGGGGGGGCGAGGGCTACACCTTC. Its protein product is CASSPRGGEGYTF.

The chain couples TRBV5-5 to TRBJ1-1; D may be TRBD1 (6 bases). CDR1 SGHKS and CDR2 YYEKEE come from the germline V gene (reference sequence). The CDR3 contains 14 residues. The V and J ends lost 4 bases and 4 bases respectively, with 14 bases between them. The CDR3 sequence is CASSLTGGGTEAFF. CDR3 DNA sequence: TGTGCCAGCAGCCTGACAGGAGGCGGCACTGAAGCTTTCTTT.

This chain joins TRBV27 and TRBJ1-1; 9 bases match TRBD1. CDR1 is MNHEY, CDR2 SMNVEV, per germline (reference sequence). V lost 6 bases to trimming and J lost 5 bases; unmatched junction nucleotides: 4. The CDR3 spans 13 residues. The chain's CDR3 is CASSPTGGTEAFF. For the CDR3, the DNA is TGTGCCAGCAGCCCGACAGGGGGTACTGAAGCTTTCTTT.

The genes are TRBV19 and TRBJ1-1; D may be TRBD1 (6 bases). The CDR3 is 17 residues long. Trimming cost V 9 bases and J 0 bases, with 23 bases left between them. Germline CDR1 reads LNHDA; CDR2 reads SQIVND (reference sequence). CDR3 DNA: TGTGCCAGCATAGGGGCGTGGGGGGCGACCATGAACACTGAAGCTTTCTTT. Translation gives CASIGAWGATMNTEAFF.

This clone was seen only once. V is TRBV5-1 and J is TRBJ2-4; D remains unclear. The CDR3 consists of 16 residues. The V end lost 0 bases, the J end lost 1 base, and 11 bases lay between the germline ends. Germline-derived CDR1 and CDR2 are SGHRS and YFSETQ. The CDR3 nucleotides read TGCGCCAGCAGCTTGGAAGGTGCAGCCGCCAAAAACATTCAGTACTTC. Residues: CASSLEGAAAKNIQYF.

A single count supports this clone. V is TRBV10-3 and J is TRBJ2-1; D unclear. The CDR3 has 15 amino acids. Trimming took 6 bases from V and 0 from J, leaving 12 bases between them. Germline values: CDR1 ENHRY, CDR2 SYGVKD. In DNA form, the CDR3 reads TGTGCCATCAGCCTAGGAAACCCCTCCTACAATGAGCAGTTCTTC. It is translated as CAISLGNPSYNEQFF.

Remarks on this clone: The sample has other DNA sequences that encode this CDR3 too. The chain combines TRBV18 with TRBJ1-1; no firm D call. V lost 3 bases and J 5 bases, leaving 7 bases between the germline ends. The CDR3 sequence is 12 residues long. Germline values: CDR1 KGHSH, CDR2 LQKENI. For the CDR3, the DNA is TGTGCCAGCTCACCCACCAAGACTGAAGCTTTCTTT. Translated, it gives CASSPTKTEAFF.

The rearrangement uses TRBV5-6 and TRBJ1-5, with D unclear. Germline CDR1 and CDR2: SGHDT and YYEEEE. CDR3 length: 15 amino acids. Trimming stripped 0 bases from V and 4 bases from J, with 11 bases between. Written as DNA, the CDR3 is TGTGCCAGCAGCTTGGCCGGTGAGGCGAATCAGCCCCAGCATTTT. This codes for CASSLAGEANQPQHF.

This chain connects TRBV7-6 to TRBJ1-1, with D maybe TRBD1 (5 bases). Germline lookup yields CDR1 SGHVS and CDR2 FNYEAQ. V was cut by 1 base and J by 3 bases, with 12 bases left in between. The CDR3 length is 15 residues. CDR3 nucleotides: TGTGCCAGCAGCTTAGTCGGGGGGAGTTACACTGAAGCTTTCTTT. This codes for CASSLVGGSYTEAFF. The entire variable domain, with the rest obtained from reference TRBV7-6 and TRBJ1-1, is as follows: GAGVSQSPRYKVTKRGQDVALRCDPISGHVSLYWYRQALGQGPEFLTYFNYEAQQDKSGLPNDRFSAERPEGSISTLTIQRTEQRDSAMYRCASSLVGGSYTEAFFGQGTRLTVV.

The rearrangement uses TRBV18 and TRBJ1-1; a weak D match, TRBD1 (5 bases). CDR3 length equals 14 residues. The germline CDR1 and CDR2 sequences are KGHSH and LQKENI. The V end was cut by 3 bases, the J end by 2 bases, with 10 bases between. This CDR3 is CASSPFQGNTEAFF. CDR3 in DNA: TGTGCCAGCTCACCTTTTCAGGGCAACACTGAAGCTTTCTTT.

This chain connects TRBV29-1 to TRBJ2-2; D may be TRBD2 (5 bases). CDR1 is SQVTM, CDR2 ANQGSEA, per germline. CDR3 length: 12 residues. V shed 2 bases and J shed 5 bases, with 6 bases lying between them. The DNA of the CDR3 is TGCAGCGTTGAAAGGAGGACCGGGGAGCTGTTTTTT. Its translation is CSVERRTGELFF.

This sequence joins TRBV19 and TRBJ2-6; 14 bases fit TRBD2. The CDR3 covers 17 residues. Trimming took 8 bases from V and 3 from J; bases not matched to a gene: 6. Germline assignment: CDR1 LNHDA and CDR2 SQIVND (reference sequence). The CDR3 DNA sequence: TGTGCCAGTGGCGGCGGACTAGCGGGAGGTGGGGCCAACGTCCTGACTTTC. Its protein product is CASGGGLAGGGANVLTF.

J is TRBJ2-3 and V is TRBV29-1, with D perhaps being TRBD1 or TRBD2 (6 bases each). The germline V gene has CDR1 SQVTM and CDR2 ANQGSEA. V lost 5 bases to trimming and J lost 4 bases, with 13 bases between them. The CDR3 consists of 13 residues. The chain's CDR3 is CSVRGGWADTQYF. The DNA for the CDR3 is TGCAGCGTTAGAGGGGGGTGGGCAGATACGCAGTATTTT.

The rearrangement links TRBV4-2 to TRBJ2-7, with 10 positions matching TRBD2. Trimming at V came to 8 bases and at J to 0 bases, leaving 4 bases not matched to a gene. The germline V gene encodes CDR1 LGHNA and CDR2 YNFKEQ. The CDR3 sequence is 14 residues long. This CDR3 reads CASGLAEGSYEQYF. CDR3 bases: TGTGCCAGCGGACTAGCGGAGGGCTCCTACGAGCAGTACTTC.

This clone was detected a few times. The J gene is TRBJ1-1, the V gene TRBV10-3; maybe TRBD1 (5 bases). CDR1 ENHRY and CDR2 SYGVKD come from the germline V gene. V was cut by 6 bases and J by 4 bases, with 12 bases left in between. The CDR3 covers 13 residues. CDR3 amino acids: CAISVTGSTEAFF. The CDR3 nucleotides are TGTGCCATCAGCGTTACAGGATCCACTGAAGCTTTCTTT.

The chain uses TRBV19 and TRBJ2-1; 8 nucleotides align to TRBD2. V gave up 0 bases and J gave up 5 bases; unmatched junction bases: 3. Germline assignment: CDR1 LNHDA and CDR2 SQIVND (reference sequence). This CDR3 has 15 amino acids. CDR3 in amino acids: CASSIESGSHNEQFF. DNA for the CDR3: TGTGCCAGTAGTATAGAAAGCGGGAGTCACAATGAGCAGTTCTTC. Full variable domain (rest looked up from reference TRBV19 and TRBJ2-1): DGGITQSPKYLFRKEGQNVTLSCEQNLNHDAMYWYRQDPGQGLRLIYYSQIVNDFQKGDIAEGYSVSREKKESFPLTVTSAQKNPTAFYLCASSIESGSHNEQFFGPGTRLTVL.

The rearrangement joins TRBV9 to TRBJ2-7, with 8 bases that match TRBD2. The CDR3 spans 15 residues. The ends lost 4 bases at V and 5 bases at J; junction bases unmatched: 11. Germline V lookup: CDR1 SGDLS, CDR2 YYNGEE. CDR3 amino acids: CASSPGGALGNEQYF. CDR3 bases: TGTGCCAGCAGCCCCGGGGGGGCTCTGGGAAACGAGCAGTACTTC.

This chain joins TRBV29-1 and TRBJ2-6; tentatively, D is TRBD1 or TRBD2 (6 bases each). The germline gives CDR1 SQVTM, CDR2 ANQGSEA. The V end lost 0 bases, the J end lost 2 bases, and 8 bases lay between the germline ends. The CDR3 loop spans 15 amino acids. This CDR3 is CSVEERGAGANVLTF. For the CDR3, the DNA is TGCAGCGTTGAAGAGAGGGGGGCTGGGGCCAACGTCCTGACTTTC.

The V call is TRBV24-1, the J call TRBJ2-2; no reliable D call. This CDR3 comprises 13 residues. V was shortened by 1 base and J by 5 bases, with 4 bases between the two germline ends. In germline, CDR1 is KGHDR, CDR2 SFDVKD. CDR3 protein: CATSDLGTGELFF. The CDR3 DNA is TGTGCCACCAGTGATTTAGGTACCGGGGAGCTGTTTTTT.

The V call is TRBV6-1, the J call TRBJ1-5; D gene uncertain. V lost 3 bases and J 7 bases, leaving 16 bases between the germline ends. CDR3 length: 15 residues. Germline loops: CDR1 MNHNS, CDR2 SASEGT. CDR3 sequence (DNA): TGTGCCAGCAGTGACCTGGGCATAAGTGGGCAGCCCCAGCATTTT. Its translation is CASSDLGISGQPQHF.